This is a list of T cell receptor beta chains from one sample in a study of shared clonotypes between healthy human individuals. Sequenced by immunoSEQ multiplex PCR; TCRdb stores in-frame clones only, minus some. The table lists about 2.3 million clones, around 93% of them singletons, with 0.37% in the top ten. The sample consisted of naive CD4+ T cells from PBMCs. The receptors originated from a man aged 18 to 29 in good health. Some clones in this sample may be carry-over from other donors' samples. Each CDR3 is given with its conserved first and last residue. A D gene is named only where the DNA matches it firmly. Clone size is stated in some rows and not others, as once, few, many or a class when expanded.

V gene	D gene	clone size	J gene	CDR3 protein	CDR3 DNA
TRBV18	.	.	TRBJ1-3	CASSHSGTASGNTIYF	TGTGCCAGCTCCCATTCAGGGACGGCCTCTGGAAACACCATATATTTT
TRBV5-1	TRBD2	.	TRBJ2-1	CASSLDRLAGGFEQFF	TGCGCCAGCAGCTTGGACCGTCTAGCGGGAGGATTTGAGCAGTTCTTC
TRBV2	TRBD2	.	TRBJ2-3	CASSLAGGGTDTQYF	TGTGCCAGCAGTCTCGCGGGGGGAGGCACAGATACGCAGTATTTT
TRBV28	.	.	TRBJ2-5	CASSKQATQYF	TGTGCCAGCAGCAAACAGGCCACCCAGTACTTC
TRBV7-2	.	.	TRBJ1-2	CASSRMAGPSGYTF	TGTGCCAGCAGCCGGATGGCGGGCCCTAGTGGCTACACCTTC
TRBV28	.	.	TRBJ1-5	CASSLFLYSNQPQHF	TGTGCCAGCAGTTTATTCCTGTATAGCAATCAGCCCCAGCATTTT
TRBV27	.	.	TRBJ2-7	CASTDPGPTYEQYF	TGTGCCAGCACCGATCCGGGACCGACCTACGAGCAGTACTTC
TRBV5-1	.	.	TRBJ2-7	CASSEVGASYEQYF	TGCGCCAGCAGCGAGGTAGGGGCATCCTACGAGCAGTACTTC
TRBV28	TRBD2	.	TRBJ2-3	CASSPTSSSGRTDTQYF	TGTGCCAGCAGCCCCACCTCATCTAGCGGGAGGACAGATACGCAGTATTTT
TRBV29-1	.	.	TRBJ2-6	CSVGGPGIHNVLTF	TGCAGCGTTGGGGGACCAGGGATCCATAACGTCCTGACTTTC
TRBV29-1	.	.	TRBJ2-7	CSASLAPRPYEQYF	TGCAGCGCCTCTCTAGCGCCCAGACCCTACGAGCAGTACTTC
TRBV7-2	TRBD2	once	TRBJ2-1	CASSLAGSGSYNEQFF	TGTGCCAGCAGCTTAGCCGGTAGCGGGAGCTACAATGAGCAGTTCTTC
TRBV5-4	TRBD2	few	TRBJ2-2	CASSPGLAGRAGELFF	TGTGCCAGCAGCCCGGGACTAGCGGGAAGGGCCGGGGAGCTGTTTTTT
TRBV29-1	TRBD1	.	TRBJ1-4	CSGGTGEPNEKLFF	TGCAGCGGGGGGACAGGGGAACCTAATGAAAAACTGTTTTTT
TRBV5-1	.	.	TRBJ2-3	CASSLQVLTDTQYF	TGCGCCAGCAGCTTGCAGGTATTAACAGATACGCAGTATTTT
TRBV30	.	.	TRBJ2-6	CAWSTPGSSGANVLTF	TGTGCCTGGAGTACACCCGGGAGCTCTGGGGCCAACGTCCTGACTTTC
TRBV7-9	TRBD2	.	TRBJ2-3	CASSLVREGGTDTQYF	TGTGCCAGCAGCTTAGTCCGGGAGGGGGGCACAGATACGCAGTATTTT
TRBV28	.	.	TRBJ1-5	CASSLPSRPSSNQPQHF	TGTGCCAGCAGTCTCCCGAGCAGACCTTCTAGCAATCAGCCCCAGCATTTT
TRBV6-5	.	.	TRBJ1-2	CASTPTGNYGYTF	TGTGCCAGCACCCCGACGGGCAACTATGGCTACACCTTC
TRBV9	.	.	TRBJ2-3	CASSVDPGVSKDTQYF	TGTGCCAGCAGCGTAGATCCTGGGGTTTCAAAAGATACGCAGTATTTT
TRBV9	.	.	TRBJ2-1	CASSRQLVVHYNEQFF	TGTGCCAGCAGCCGACAACTAGTAGTTCACTACAATGAGCAGTTCTTC
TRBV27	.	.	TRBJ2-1	CASRLSSSSIEGTEQFF	.
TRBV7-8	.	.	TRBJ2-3	CASSPQAQGSTDTQYF	TGTGCCAGCTCCCCTCAGGCGCAGGGCAGCACAGATACGCAGTATTTT
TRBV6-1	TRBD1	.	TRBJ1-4	CASRTGTGAEKLFF	TGTGCCAGCAGGACCGGGACAGGGGCTGAAAAACTGTTTTTT
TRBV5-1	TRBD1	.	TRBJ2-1	CASRLDRGHEQFF	TGCGCCAGCCGATTGGACAGGGGTCATGAGCAGTTCTTC
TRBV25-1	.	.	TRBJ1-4	CASSPGTATNEKLFF	TGTGCCAGCAGTCCAGGCACAGCAACTAATGAAAAACTGTTTTTT
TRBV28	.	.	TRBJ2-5	CASSFGRRTQETQYF	TGTGCCAGCAGTTTTGGTCGGCGGACCCAAGAGACCCAGTACTTC
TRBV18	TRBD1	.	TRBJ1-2	CASSPSRGINYGYTF	TGTGCCAGCTCACCCAGCAGGGGGATCAACTATGGCTACACCTTC
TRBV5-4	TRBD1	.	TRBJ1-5	CASSSRGDRDQPQHF	TGTGCCAGCAGCTCACGCGGCGACAGGGATCAGCCCCAGCATTTT
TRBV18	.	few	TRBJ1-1	CASSPLEGNTEAFF	TGTGCCAGCTCACCACTGGAGGGGAACACTGAAGCTTTCTTT
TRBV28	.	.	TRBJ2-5	CASSLSGVKTQYF	TGTGCCAGCAGTTTGTCGGGGGTAAAGACCCAGTACTTC